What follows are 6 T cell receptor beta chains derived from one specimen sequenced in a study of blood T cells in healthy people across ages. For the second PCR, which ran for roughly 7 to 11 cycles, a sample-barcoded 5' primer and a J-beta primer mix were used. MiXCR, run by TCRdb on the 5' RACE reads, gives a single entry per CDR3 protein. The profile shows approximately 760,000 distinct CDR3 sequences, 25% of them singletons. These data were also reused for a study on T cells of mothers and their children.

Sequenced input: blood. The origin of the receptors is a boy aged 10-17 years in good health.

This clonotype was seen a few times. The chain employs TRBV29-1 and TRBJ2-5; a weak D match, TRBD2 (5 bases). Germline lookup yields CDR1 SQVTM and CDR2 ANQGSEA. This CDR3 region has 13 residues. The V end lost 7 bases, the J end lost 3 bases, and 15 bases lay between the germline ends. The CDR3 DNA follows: TGCAGCGGGAGATTGAGCGGTAAAGAGACCCAGTACTTC. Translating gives CSGRLSGKETQYF.

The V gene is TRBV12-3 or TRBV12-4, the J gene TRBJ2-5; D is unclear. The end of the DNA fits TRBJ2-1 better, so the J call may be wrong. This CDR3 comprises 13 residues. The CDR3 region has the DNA TGTGCCAGCAGGAATTTTGAATCAAAGGAGCAGTTCTTC. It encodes CASRNFESKEQFF.

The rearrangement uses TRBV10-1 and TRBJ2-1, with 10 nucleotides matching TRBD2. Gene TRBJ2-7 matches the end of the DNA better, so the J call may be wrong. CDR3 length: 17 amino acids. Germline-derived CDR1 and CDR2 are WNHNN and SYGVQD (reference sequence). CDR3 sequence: CASSDGLAGATGYEQYF. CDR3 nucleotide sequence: TGCGCCAGCAGTGATGGGCTAGCGGGAGCCACCGGGTACGAGCAGTACTTC.

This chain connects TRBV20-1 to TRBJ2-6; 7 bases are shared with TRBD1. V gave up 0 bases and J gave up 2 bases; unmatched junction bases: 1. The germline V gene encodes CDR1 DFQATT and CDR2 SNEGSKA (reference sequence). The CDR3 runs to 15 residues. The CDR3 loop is CSARETGTGANVLTF. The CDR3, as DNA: TGCAGTGCTAGAGAGACAGGGACTGGGGCCAACGTCCTGACTTTC.

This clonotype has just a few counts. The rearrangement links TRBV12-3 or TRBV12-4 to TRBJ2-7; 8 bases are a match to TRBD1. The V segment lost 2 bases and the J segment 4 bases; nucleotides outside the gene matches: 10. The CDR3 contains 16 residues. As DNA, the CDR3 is TGTGCCAGCAGTTTAATCCTCCAGGGGGCTGCATACGAGCAGTACTTC. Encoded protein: CASSLILQGAAYEQYF.

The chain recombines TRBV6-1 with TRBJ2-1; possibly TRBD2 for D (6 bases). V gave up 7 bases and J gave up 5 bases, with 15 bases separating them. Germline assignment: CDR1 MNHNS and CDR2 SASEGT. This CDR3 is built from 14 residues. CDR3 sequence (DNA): TGTGCCAGCACTGAGGGAGGCAATAACAATGAGCAGTTCTTC. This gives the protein CASTEGGNNNEQFF.